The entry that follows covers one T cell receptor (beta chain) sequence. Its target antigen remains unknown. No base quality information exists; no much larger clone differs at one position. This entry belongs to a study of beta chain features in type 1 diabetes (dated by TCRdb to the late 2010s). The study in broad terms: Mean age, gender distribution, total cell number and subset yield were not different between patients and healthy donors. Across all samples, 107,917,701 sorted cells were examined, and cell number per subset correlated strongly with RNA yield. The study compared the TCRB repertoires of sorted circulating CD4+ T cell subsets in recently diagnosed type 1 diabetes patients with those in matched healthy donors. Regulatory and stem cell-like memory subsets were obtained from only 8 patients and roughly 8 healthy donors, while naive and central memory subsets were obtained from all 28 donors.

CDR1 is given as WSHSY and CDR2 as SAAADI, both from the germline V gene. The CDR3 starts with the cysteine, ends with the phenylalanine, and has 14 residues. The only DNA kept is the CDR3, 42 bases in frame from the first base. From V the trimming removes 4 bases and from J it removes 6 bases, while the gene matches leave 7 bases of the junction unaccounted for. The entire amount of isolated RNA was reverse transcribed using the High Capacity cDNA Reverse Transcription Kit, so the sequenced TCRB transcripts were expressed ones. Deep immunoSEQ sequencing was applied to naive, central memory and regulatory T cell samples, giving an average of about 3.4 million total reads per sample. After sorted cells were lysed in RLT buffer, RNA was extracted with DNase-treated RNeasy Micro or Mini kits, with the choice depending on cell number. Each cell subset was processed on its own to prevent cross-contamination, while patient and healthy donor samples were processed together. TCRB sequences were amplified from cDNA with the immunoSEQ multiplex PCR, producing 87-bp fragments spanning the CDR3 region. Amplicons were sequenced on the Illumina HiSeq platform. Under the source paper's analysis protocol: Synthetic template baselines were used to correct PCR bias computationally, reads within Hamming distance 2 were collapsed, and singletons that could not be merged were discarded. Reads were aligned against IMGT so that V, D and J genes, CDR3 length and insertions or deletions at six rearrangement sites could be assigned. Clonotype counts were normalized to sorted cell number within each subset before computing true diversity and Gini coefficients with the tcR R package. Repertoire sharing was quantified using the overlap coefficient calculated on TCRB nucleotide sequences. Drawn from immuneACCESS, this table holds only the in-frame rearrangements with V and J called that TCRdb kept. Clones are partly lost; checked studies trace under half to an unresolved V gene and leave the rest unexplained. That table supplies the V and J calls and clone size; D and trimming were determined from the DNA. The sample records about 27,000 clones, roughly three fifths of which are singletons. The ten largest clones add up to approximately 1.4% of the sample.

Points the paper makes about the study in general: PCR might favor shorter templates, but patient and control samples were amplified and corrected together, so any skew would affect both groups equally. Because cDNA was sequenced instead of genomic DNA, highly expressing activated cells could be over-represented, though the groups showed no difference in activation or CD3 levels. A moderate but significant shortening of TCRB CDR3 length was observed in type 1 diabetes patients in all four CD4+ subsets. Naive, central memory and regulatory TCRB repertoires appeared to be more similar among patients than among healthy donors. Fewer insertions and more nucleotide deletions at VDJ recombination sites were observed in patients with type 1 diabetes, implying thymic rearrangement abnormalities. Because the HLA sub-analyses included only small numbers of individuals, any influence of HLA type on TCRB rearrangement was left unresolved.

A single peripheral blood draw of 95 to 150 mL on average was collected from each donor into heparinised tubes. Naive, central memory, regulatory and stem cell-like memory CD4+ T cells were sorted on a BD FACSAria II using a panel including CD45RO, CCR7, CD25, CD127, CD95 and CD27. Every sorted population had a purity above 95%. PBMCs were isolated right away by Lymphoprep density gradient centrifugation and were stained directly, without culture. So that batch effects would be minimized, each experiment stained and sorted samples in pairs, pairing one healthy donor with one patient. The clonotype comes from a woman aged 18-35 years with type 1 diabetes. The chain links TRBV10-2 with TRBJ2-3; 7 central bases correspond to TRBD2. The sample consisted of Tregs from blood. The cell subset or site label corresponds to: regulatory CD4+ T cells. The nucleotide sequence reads TGCGCCAGCAGTGCAACTAGCGTCGATGATACGCAGTATTTT. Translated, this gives CASSATSVDDTQYF.